The rows below give T cell receptor beta chains drawn from one sample of a study of T cells in Graves' hyperthyroidism and ophthalmopathy. TCRdb independently ran MiXCR on the multiplex PCR reads; one entry per CDR3 protein. Among under 450,000 distinct CDR3 sequences, 15% to 18% were seen once, and the ten largest hold roughly an eighth. Sample: blood. These receptors came from a woman aged 18-29 years with Graves' hyperthyroidism. CDR3s include the opening cysteine and the closing phenylalanine or tryptophan. Each record gives: D gene, V gene, J gene, clone size, CDR3 DNA, CDR3 protein. D genes are given only for firm matches. Expanded clones are given a class, and other clones once, few, many or no size at all.

>.|TRBV7-3|TRBJ2-3|many
TGTGCCAGCAGCTTAAGGCTAGGGGGGGCTGATACGCAGTATTTT
CASSLRLGGADTQYF
>.|TRBV20-1|TRBJ2-5|few
TGCAGTGCTAGAGCGGGGAGAGAGGGGCCCTGGGAGACCCAGTACTTC
CSARAGREGPWETQYF
>.|TRBV2|TRBJ1-3|many
TGTGCCAGCAGTCCTTGGGCCTTCCCCGCGGACACCATATATTTT
CASSPWAFPADTIYF
>TRBD1|TRBV7-2|TRBJ1-1|.
TGTGCCAGCAGCTGGTACCGGGACAGCCAAGAAGCTTTCTTT
CASSWYRDSQEAFF
>.|TRBV3-1|TRBJ2-1|many
TGTGCCAGCAGCCTGTACCGGGACTACAATGAGCAGTTCTTC
CASSLYRDYNEQFF
>.|TRBV12-3/TRBV12-4|TRBJ1-2|few
TGTGCCAGCACCCCATCGGGTACTCATGGCTACACCTTC
CASTPSGTHGYTF
>TRBD1|TRBV15|TRBJ1-5|many
TGTGCCACCAGCAGAGATTACCCCAGGGGGCGAAGTCAGCCCCAGCATTTT
CATSRDYPRGRSQPQHF
>.|TRBV9|TRBJ1-2|many
TGTGCCAGCAGCGTAGAAGAGGCGGCGGACTATGGCTACACCTTC
CASSVEEAADYGYTF
>.|TRBV6-1|TRBJ1-6|many
TGTGCCAGCAGTCCCTTCAGCTCACCCCTCCACTTT
CASSPFSSPLHF
>TRBD1|TRBV27|TRBJ1-5|many
TGTGCCAGCAGTACAGGGGGCAAGGGCAATCAGCCCCAGCATTTT
CASSTGGKGNQPQHF
>.|TRBV11-2|TRBJ2-1|many
TGTGCCAGCAGCTTAGTGGCGCATGAGCAGTTCTTC
CASSLVAHEQFF
>.|TRBV2|TRBJ2-5|few
TGTGCCAGCACATATGTGAAGGAGACCCAGTACTTC
CASTYVKETQYF
>.|TRBV20-1|TRBJ2-1|few
TGCAGTGCTAGCCAACACGATGAGCAGTTCTTC
CSASQHDEQFF
>.|TRBV6-1|TRBJ2-1|few
TGTGCCAGCAGGACAAGAGTGGGCAATGAGCAGTTCTTC
CASRTRVGNEQFF
>.|TRBV4-2|TRBJ2-5|few
TGTGCCAGCGGTGCTTGGGATCAAGAGACCCAGTACTTC
CASGAWDQETQYF
>.|TRBV15|TRBJ1-2|few
TGTGCCACCAGCAGAGGACGAGACTATGGCTACACCTTC
CATSRGRDYGYTF
>.|TRBV6-1|TRBJ1-1|many
TGTGCCAGCAGTGAATTGATCATCAGGATGGACACTGAAGCTTTCTTT
CASSELIIRMDTEAFF
>.|TRBV7-9|TRBJ1-2|.
TGTGCCAGCAGCTTAGAGGTCCCCAGACGGGGCTACACCTTC
CASSLEVPRRGYTF
>.|TRBV7-9|TRBJ1-1|.
TGTGCCAGCAGCGCGACGGGGGGGAACACTGAAGCTTTCTTT
CASSATGGNTEAFF
>.|TRBV9|TRBJ1-2|.
TGTGCCAGCAGCGCCCTGGGAGGTTTCTATGGCTACACCTTC
CASSALGGFYGYTF
>.|TRBV6-1|TRBJ1-3|.
TGTGCCAGCAGCGAACCCCCTGGAAACACCATATATTTT
CASSEPPGNTIYF
>TRBD1|TRBV28|TRBJ2-7|few
TGTGCCAGCATTCCCAGTCGGACAGGGTCCTACGAGCAGTACTTC
CASIPSRTGSYEQYF
>TRBD1|TRBV28|TRBJ2-7|many
TGTGCCAGCAGTTTAATTGGGACAGGCCGAGTATACGAGCAGTACTTC
CASSLIGTGRVYEQYF
>.|TRBV10-3|TRBJ2-2|.
TGTGCCAGCGGCCGGAACACCGGGGAGCTGTTTTTT
CASGRNTGELFF
>TRBD2|TRBV20-1|TRBJ2-3|few
TGCAGTGCTAGAGGCCTACTAGCGGGAGGCGCAGATACGCAGTATTTT
CSARGLLAGGADTQYF
>.|TRBV29-1|TRBJ2-5|many
TGCAGCGTTGAATTCGAGACGAGGGAGACCCAGTACTTC
CSVEFETRETQYF
>TRBD1|TRBV20-1|TRBJ2-4|many
TGCAGTCCTCGTGGGACAGGGAAGGTTTTAGCCAAAAACATTCAGTACTTC
CSPRGTGKVLAKNIQYF
>.|TRBV20-1|TRBJ1-2|.
TGCAGTGCTGGAGGGGTATGGGGCTACACCTTC
CSAGGVWGYTF
>.|TRBV28|TRBJ1-1|.
TGTGCCAGCACACCCAGCCACACTGAAGCTTTCTTT
CASTPSHTEAFF
>.|TRBV20-1|TRBJ2-1|few
TGCAGTGCTATCCCCTCTAGCCGGCCTGATCCGTTCTTC
CSAIPSSRPDPFF
>TRBD2|TRBV14|TRBJ2-3|few
TGTGCCAGCAGCCAAGTAGTTGGACTAGCTACAGATACGCAGTATTTT
CASSQVVGLATDTQYF
>TRBD1|TRBV25-1|TRBJ2-3|few
TGTGCCAGCCTAGGACATACAGGGGGCACAGATACGCAGTATTTT
CASLGHTGGTDTQYF
>.|TRBV29-1|TRBJ2-7|.
TGCAGCGTCCGGGACGGGGTCTCCTACGAGCAGTACTTC
CSVRDGVSYEQYF
>.|TRBV28|TRBJ1-2|many
TGTGCCAGCACTAAGGGGGGGGGAAGCTATGGCTACACCTTC
CASTKGGGSYGYTF
>TRBD2|TRBV6-2/TRBV6-3|TRBJ2-1|.
TGTGCCAGCAGTCCCCCTTTCCAGCTAGCGGGAGGAGGTAATGAGCAGTTCTTC
CASSPPFQLAGGGNEQFF
>TRBD1|TRBV10-3|TRBJ2-4|few
TGTGCCATCAGTGAGTACCTCGGACAGGGGGACCTCATTCAGTACTTC
CAISEYLGQGDLIQYF
>TRBD1|TRBV20-1|TRBJ2-1|many
TGCAGTGCTAGAAAGACAGGGACAACCTACAATGAGCAGTTCTTC
CSARKTGTTYNEQFF
>TRBD1|TRBV28|TRBJ2-3|many
TGTGCCAGCAGTTTCGCGCGACTGACAGGGTTTTACACAGATACGCAGTATTTT
CASSFARLTGFYTDTQYF
>TRBD1|TRBV20-1|TRBJ1-2|.
TGCAGTGCCTGGCTTGAGACAGGGATTTGGGCCTATGGCTACACCTTC
CSAWLETGIWAYGYTF
>.|TRBV5-1|TRBJ1-4|.
TGCGCCAGCAACCAAGGGGACCAGGGGTATGAAAAACTGTTTTTT
CASNQGDQGYEKLFF